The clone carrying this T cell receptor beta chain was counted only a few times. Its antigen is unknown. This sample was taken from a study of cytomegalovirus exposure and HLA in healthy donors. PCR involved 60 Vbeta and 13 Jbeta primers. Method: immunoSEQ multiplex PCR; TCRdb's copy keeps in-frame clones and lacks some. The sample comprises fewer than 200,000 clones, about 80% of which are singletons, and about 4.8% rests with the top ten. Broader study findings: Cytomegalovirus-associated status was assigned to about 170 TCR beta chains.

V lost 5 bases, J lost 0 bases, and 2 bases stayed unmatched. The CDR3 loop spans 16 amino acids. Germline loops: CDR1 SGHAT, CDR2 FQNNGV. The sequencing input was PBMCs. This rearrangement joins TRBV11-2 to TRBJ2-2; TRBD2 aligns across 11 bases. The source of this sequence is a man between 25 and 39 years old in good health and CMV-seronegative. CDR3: CASSLTSGTNTGELFF. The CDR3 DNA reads TGTGCCAGCAGCCTGACTAGCGGGACGAACACCGGGGAGCTGTTTTTT.